The count of the clone carrying this T cell receptor beta chain is one. This sample is drawn from a study of T cell changes during pregnancy in multiple sclerosis. Method: immunoSEQ multiplex PCR; TCRdb's copy keeps in-frame clones and lacks some. Of 40,000 to 50,000 clones in the sample, roughly 87% were seen once. Per germline, CDR1 SGHTA and CDR2 FQGTGA. Trimming removed 0 bases from V and 4 bases from J, with 9 bases in between. This CDR3 is 15 amino acids long. The rearrangement joins TRBV7-3 to TRBJ2-2, with D possibly matching TRBD2 (5 bases). The material sequenced was CD8+ T cells from peripheral blood mononuclear cells, taken in the first trimester of pregnancy. The source of this sequence is a female donor with multiple sclerosis, enrolled in a pregnancy study. CDR3 nucleotide sequence: TGTGCCAGCAGCTTAACGGTCCGGGGCACCGGGGAGCTGTTTTTT. This sequence encodes CASSLTVRGTGELFF.